This passage covers 10 T cell receptor beta chains from one sample sequenced in a study of T cell responses to AZD1222 COVID-19 vaccine. Measured with immunoSEQ multiplex PCR; TCRdb has only the in-frame clones, and not every one. Of about 100,000 clones listed, 85% to 95% were seen once; the top ten hold roughly 1.8%. The sample here was peripheral blood, taken on day 0 of AZD1222 vaccination. These receptors were taken from an adult in good health.

CDR3 protein: CASSLSQGGVTGELFF. In nucleotides, the CDR3 is TGTGCCAGCAGCTTGTCCCAGGGCGGGGTCACCGGGGAGCTGTTTTTT. The chain has TRBV5-5 and TRBJ2-2; possibly TRBD2 for D (6 bases). Germline V CDR1 and CDR2: SGHKS, YYEKEE (reference sequence). This CDR3 comprises 16 residues. V was shortened by 1 base and J by 4 bases, with 14 bases between the two germline ends.

V and J are TRBV3-1 (or the pseudogene TRBV3-2) and TRBJ2-5; D gene unclear. The CDR3 is made up of 14 amino acids. Between the trimmed V and J ends, which lost 0 bases and 6 bases, there was a span of 11 bases. Germline V gene sequence: CDR1 LGHDT, CDR2 YNNKEL (reference sequence). CDR3 loop: CASSQDVVGKTQYF. The CDR3 DNA reads as TGTGCCAGCAGCCAAGATGTTGTGGGAAAGACCCAGTACTTC.

The gene calls are TRBV7-3 and TRBJ2-2, with 9 bases matching TRBD2. This CDR3 is built from 17 residues. Germline-derived CDR1 and CDR2 are SGHTA and FQGTGA. With V trimmed by 5 bases and J by 4 bases, 11 bases remained unmatched. The CDR3 nucleotides are TGTGCCAGCAGCCCAAGGGCGGGAGGGCCTAGCACCGGGGAGCTGTTTTTT. Translation gives CASSPRAGGPSTGELFF.

This chain joins TRBV4-2 and TRBJ2-7; the D gene could be TRBD1 or TRBD2 (5 bases each). Germline V CDR1 and CDR2: LGHNA, YNFKEQ. Trimming removed 5 bases at V and 6 bases at J, with 17 bases between. This CDR3 region has 14 residues. Written as DNA, the CDR3 is TGTGCCAGCAGCTCCCGGGACGCAGGCCGCGAGCAGTACTTC. Protein sequence: CASSSRDAGREQYF.

The chain has TRBV7-3 and TRBJ2-5; D may be TRBD1 or TRBD2 (6 bases each). CDR1 and CDR2 from the germline V gene are SGHTA and FQGTGA. The germline V and J ends were trimmed by 2 bases and 1 base, with 17 bases remaining between them. The CDR3 length is 17 residues. The CDR3 is CASSLVGGPSPQETQYF. The DNA of the CDR3 is TGTGCCAGCAGCTTAGTGGGGGGCCCTAGCCCCCAAGAGACCCAGTACTTC.

The chain combines TRBV7-9 with TRBJ2-5; 7 nucleotides line up with TRBD2. V shed 2 bases and J 4 bases; nucleotides not matched to a gene: 7. Looked up from germline, CDR1 is SEHNR and CDR2 is FQNEAQ (reference sequence). CDR3 length: 15 amino acids. The CDR3 here is CASSLILTGGETQYF. CDR3 DNA: TGTGCCAGCAGCTTAATACTAACGGGAGGAGAGACCCAGTACTTC.

The V gene is TRBV28, the J gene TRBJ2-7, with D tentatively TRBD1 (6 bases). Germline CDR1 reads MDHEN; CDR2 reads SYDVKM. Trimming pared 3 bases from V and 0 bases from J, leaving 12 bases between. This CDR3 region has 15 residues. CDR3 protein: CASSFRDIGSYEQYF. The CDR3 DNA reads as TGTGCCAGCAGTTTCAGGGACATAGGCTCCTACGAGCAGTACTTC.

The V call is TRBV4-2, the J call TRBJ2-3; 9 bases line up with TRBD2. Germline V gene lookup returns CDR1 LGHNA and CDR2 YNFKEQ. This CDR3 has 16 amino acids. The ends lost 4 bases at V and 5 bases at J; junction bases unmatched: 10. The CDR3 DNA follows: TGTGCCAGCAGCCCACTCGCGGGAGGGCCTATAGATACGCAGTATTTT. Protein: CASSPLAGGPIDTQYF.

There are a few counts of this clone. The chain has TRBV10-3 and TRBJ2-7; D gene ambiguous. V lost 1 base, J lost 4 bases, and 2 bases lay in between. The CDR3 is 11 amino acids. The germline CDR1 and CDR2 sequences are ENHRY and SYGVKD. In DNA, the CDR3 is TGTGCCATCAGTGAGTGGTACGAGCAGTACTTC. The encoded protein is CAISEWYEQYF.

The gene calls are TRBV15 and TRBJ2-1, with a tentative D call TRBD2 (5 bases). Germline CDR1 reads LNHNV; CDR2 reads YYDKDF (reference sequence). This CDR3 is built from 17 residues. V gave up 2 bases and J gave up 0 bases, with 14 bases separating them. CDR3 protein: CATSRRDGGLSYNEQFF. The CDR3 DNA sequence: TGTGCCACCAGCAGAAGAGATGGCGGGCTCTCCTACAATGAGCAGTTCTTC.